Detailed here is one T cell receptor beta chain. Its cognate antigen is unknown. This sample was included in a study of regulatory T cells in long-lasting Graves disease. The wider study: Graves' patients with a new diagnosis had received antithyroid drugs under 3 months.

In building TCR beta libraries, iRepertoire HTBI primers were used together with Arm-PCR of CDR3 regions. In TCRdb, the multiplex PCR reads were re-called with MiXCR into one record per CDR3 protein. The sample carries a few hundred thousand distinct CDR3 sequences, about 13% recorded once. Time point meaning: newly diagnosed GD, antithyroid drugs for less than 3 months. The TCR library was prepared using RNA isolated from PBMCs. Study observations and caveats: Persistent disease samples used TRBV28, TRBJ1-2 and TRBJ2-5 preferentially. Accuracy could have been hurt by small sample size.

Deletions cut 0 bases from V and 9 bases from J, with 10 bases between. This CDR3 is 13 amino acids long. Germline V gene lookup returns CDR1 SGHKS and CDR2 YYEKEE (reference sequence). This sample was shared with a second study, whose subject was T cells in Graves' hyperthyroidism and ophthalmopathy. This second study says: TCR CDR3 underwent first-round RT-PCR with the HTBI primer set.

The sample was peripheral blood mononuclear cells (PBMCs), taken at new diagnosis, from a patient treated with antithyroid drugs. The receptor was derived from a man aged 25 to 40 with Graves disease. The chain is built from TRBV5-5 and TRBJ1-5; D is unresolved. Here the CDR3 reads CASSLAPDSPQHF. CDR3 nucleotide sequence: TGTGCCAGCAGCTTGGCCCCGGACTCGCCCCAGCATTTT.